This T cell receptor beta chain was recorded in a study of blood T cell repertoires in COVID-19 (dated by TCRdb to about 2020). Context from the whole study: The collaborator samples originated in the United States, Italy and Spain and spanned the acute and convalescent phases of COVID-19. The material from the prospective study consisted of cDNA or gDNA derived from T cells, B-cell-depleted T cells, or PBMCs. Subjects who had been exposed to COVID-19, were actively infected with it, or had recovered from it provided the deeply sampled blood TCRbeta repertoires that made up the dataset. A freely available public database, intended as a resource for researchers studying the immune response to SARS-CoV-2, is where the repertoires were released. The samples were drawn from two sources: the first 160 participants of the ongoing ImmuneRACE study, and 950 to 1,500 subjects contributed by 6 global collaborators. The sample metadata nearly always contained a de-identified subject ID, COVID-19 status, age in years and sex. Where HLA class I and class II types were available, the types were taken from metadata supplied by the sample provider, not from assay-based typing.

Collaborating institutions collected whole blood in K2EDTA tubes following their own protocols. For TCRbeta analysis, collaborators shipped samples in one of three forms: frozen whole blood, isolated PBMCs, or DNA extracted from either of those sample types. Broad study findings and their caveats: The quantity of clinical and demographic metadata differed by source and by participant and was supplied without curation.

CDR1 and CDR2, per the germline V gene, are SGHAT and FQNNGV. Reading from cysteine to phenylalanine, the CDR3 counts 16 amino acids. The kept DNA is CDR3 alone, 48 bases in frame from the first base. Trimmed from V: 0 bases; trimmed from J: 4 bases; junction bases lacking a gene match: 8. TCRbeta CDR3 regions were amplified from genomic DNA using the immunoSEQ Assay, a bias-controlled multiplex PCR. The original pipeline was this. The number of nucleated cells in each sample was estimated by amplification of reference gene primers within the assay. To quantify the absolute abundance of each unique TCRbeta CDR3 rearrangement, sequence reads were collapsed and filtered. For each sample, productive Simpson clonality was calculated as the square root of Simpson's diversity index over productive rearrangements. Entries here come from immuneACCESS through TCRdb and include only in-frame sequences with V and J called. Some clones fail to appear in such tables; in the studies checked, an unresolved V gene covers under half of the shortfall, and the cause of the remainder is unknown. V, J and clone size derive from that table, while D and trimming were established from the DNA sequence. This sample gives roughly 120,000 clones in total; more than 75% of them show up just once. 5% to 6.5% of the sample is held by the ten biggest clonotypes.

This clone was recorded only once. What this receptor recognizes is not known. No qualities accompany the bases; no much larger clone lies one base away. The TCR sequence derives from a human donor in a cohort sampled during active COVID-19. Sequencing used peripheral blood. The receptor chain draws on TRBV11-2 and TRBJ2-7, with 8 central nucleotides matching TRBD2. The CDR3 region reads CASSLEGGLAGYEQYF. In nucleotides, the sequence is TGTGCCAGCAGCTTAGAGGGTGGGCTAGCGGGTTACGAGCAGTACTTC.